Reported below is one TCR beta chain. As yet, its antigen is unknown. This specimen belongs to a study of OX40 agonist ivuxolimab in advanced cancers. The assay was immunoSEQ multiplex PCR, and TCRdb's table has in-frame clones only and misses some. The data show tens of thousands of clones, roughly 84% seen once. Notes on the study in general: Relative to CD4+, CD8+ T cells held more expanded clones on average. Blood T cells, both CD4+ and CD8+, expanded clonally by week 6 at 0.1 to 3.0 mg/kg.

The germline V gene encodes CDR1 SGHVS and CDR2 FNYEAQ. The V gene lost 2 bases and the J gene lost 0 bases, with 17 bases spanning the gap. CDR3 size: 19 residues. Patients had blood sampled at baseline and again on cycle 4 day 1 and cycle 7 day 1. The origin of this receptor is an adult with an advanced solid tumor such as melanoma, head and neck, liver or kidney cancer. This sample comprised CD4+ or CD8+ T cells sorted from blood, obtained in a trial of the OX40 agonist ivuxolimab. The chain recombines TRBV7-6 with TRBJ2-6, with D maybe TRBD1 (6 bases). CDR3 nucleotides: TGTGCCAGCAGCTTACCCGCCCGGACAGTTCACTCTGGGGCCAACGTCCTGACTTTC. Residues: CASSLPARTVHSGANVLTF. The full variable domain, with the rest looked up from reference TRBV7-6 and TRBJ2-6, is GAGVSQSPRYKVTKRGQDVALRCDPISGHVSLYWYRQALGQGPEFLTYFNYEAQQDKSGLPNDRFSAERPEGSISTLTIQRTEQRDSAMYRCASSLPARTVHSGANVLTFGAGSRLTVL.